One and the same sample provided the 2 T cell receptor beta chains below, sequenced in a study of response to subunit inactivated influenza vaccine. A single record per CDR3 protein comes from TCRdb applying MiXCR to the RT-PCR reads. The data hold 150,000 to 200,000 distinct CDR3 sequences, with more than 10% observed a single time. Another study also made use of these data, one on T cells expressing NK-cell markers. That source reports: UMIs accompanied the 5'RACE template switching by which TCR beta cDNA was made.

The source material was CD8+ T cells sorted from PBMCs, sampled 12 days after vaccination. The source is a man aged 50 to 59 who received an inactivated influenza vaccine.

In this sample, this clonotype turned up many times. The chain joins TRBV12-3 or TRBV12-4 to TRBJ2-3; tentative D call: TRBD2 (6 bases). Trimming cost V 6 bases and J 2 bases, with 21 bases left between them. The CDR3 spans 17 residues. CDR3 amino acids: CASSPGYSGAHTDTQYF. CDR3 in DNA: TGTGCCAGCAGCCCCGGCTATAGCGGAGCCCACACAGATACGCAGTATTTT.

The chain is built from TRBV5-4 and TRBJ2-1; D not resolved. Germline CDR1 reads SGHNT; CDR2 reads YYREEE (reference sequence). CDR3 length: 15 amino acids. The V gene lost 3 bases and the J gene lost 0 bases, with 10 bases spanning the gap. The CDR3 region has the DNA TGTGCCAGCAGCTCTAGACTTAGCTCCTACAATGAGCAGTTCTTC. Protein: CASSSRLSSYNEQFF.